This T cell receptor (beta chain) was profiled in a study of shared clonotypes between healthy human individuals. Naive CD8 cells were CD45RO-negative, positively selected for CCR7, excluding terminally differentiated effector memory CD45RA+ cells. The germline V and J ends were trimmed by 5 bases and 2 bases, with 16 bases remaining between them. Germline CDR1 and CDR2: SGHTA and FQGNSA. CDR3 length equals 15 residues. This clone occurred once. The repertoire was sequenced with immunoSEQ multiplex PCR; TCRdb's copy has only in-frame clones and lacks some. The data contain 2 million to 2.5 million clones, approximately 94% of them singletons.

This receptor was obtained from a man younger than 35 in good health. Some clones in this sample may be carry-over from other donors' samples. Sequencing was performed on naive CD8+ T cells from PBMCs. The J gene is TRBJ2-7, the V gene TRBV7-2, with D maybe TRBD1 (6 bases). CDR3 nucleotide sequence: TGTGCCAGCAGCAATAGGGGGACGGCGACCTACGAGCAGTACTTC. Residues: CASSNRGTATYEQYF.